This TCR beta chain came from a study of blood T cell repertoires in COVID-19. Repertoires were generated with immunoSEQ multiplex PCR, while TCRdb's copy carries only in-frame clones and drops some. The data hold some 34,000 clones, with 85% observed a single time. The receptor was isolated from a human donor in a cohort sampled during active COVID-19. The sequencing input was peripheral blood.

The CDR3 reads CASSPSSGRKEQYF. The CDR3 region has the DNA TGTGCCAGCTCACCTAGTTCAGGTAGAAAGGAGCAGTACTTC. The genes are TRBV18 and TRBJ2-7, with D unclear. V was shortened by 3 bases and J by 7 bases, with 16 bases between the two germline ends. The CDR3 is 14 amino acids. Per the germline V gene, CDR1 is KGHSH and CDR2 is LQKENI.